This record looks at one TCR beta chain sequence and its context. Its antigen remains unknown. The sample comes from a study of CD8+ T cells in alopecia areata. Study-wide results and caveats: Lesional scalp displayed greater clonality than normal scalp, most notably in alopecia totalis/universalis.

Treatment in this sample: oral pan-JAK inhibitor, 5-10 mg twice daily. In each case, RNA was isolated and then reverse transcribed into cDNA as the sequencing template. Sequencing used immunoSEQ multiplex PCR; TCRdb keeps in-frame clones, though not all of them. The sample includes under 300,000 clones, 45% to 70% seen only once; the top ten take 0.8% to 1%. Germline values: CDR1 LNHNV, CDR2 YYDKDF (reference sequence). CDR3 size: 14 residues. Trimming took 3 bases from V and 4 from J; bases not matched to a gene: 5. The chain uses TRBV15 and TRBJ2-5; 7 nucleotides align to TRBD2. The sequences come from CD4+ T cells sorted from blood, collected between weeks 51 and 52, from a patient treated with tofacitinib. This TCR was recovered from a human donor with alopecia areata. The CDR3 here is CATSREGRGETQYF. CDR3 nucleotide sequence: TGTGCCACCAGCAGGGAGGGGAGGGGAGAGACCCAGTACTTC. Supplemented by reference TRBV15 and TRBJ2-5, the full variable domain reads DAMVIQNPRYQVTQFGKPVTLSCSQTLNHNVMYWYQQKSSQAPKLLFHYYDKDFNNEADTPDNFQSRRPNTSFCFLDIRSPGLGDTAMYLCATSREGRGETQYFGPGTRLLVL.